The entry below gives a single TCR beta chain sequence along with its context. Its specificity is not known. The sample belongs to a study of cytomegalovirus exposure and HLA in healthy donors. Method: immunoSEQ multiplex PCR; TCRdb's copy keeps in-frame clones and lacks some. Of about 200,000 clones detected, around 90% appear once; the ten largest clones hold roughly 2%. Study-wide results and caveats: Researchers counted roughly 160 TCR beta chains as cytomegalovirus-associated. For cytomegalovirus status, the classifier reportedly gave diagnoses with high specificity and sensitivity. In vitro confirmation showed three CMV-associated chains to be CMV antigen specific. Most TCR sequences showed up rarely, but some public TCRs showed up in many donors.

Source material: PBMCs. This clonotype originated in a woman aged 18 to 35 in good health and CMV-seropositive.

Here the CDR3 DNA reads TGTGCCAGCAAGGCGGAGAACTCCTACGAGCAGTACTTC. The encoded protein is CASKAENSYEQYF. This sequence joins TRBV11-2 and TRBJ2-7; no firm D call. Germline V lookup: CDR1 SGHAT, CDR2 FQNNGV. V shed 7 bases and J shed 0 bases, with 10 bases lying between them. The CDR3 consists of 13 residues.